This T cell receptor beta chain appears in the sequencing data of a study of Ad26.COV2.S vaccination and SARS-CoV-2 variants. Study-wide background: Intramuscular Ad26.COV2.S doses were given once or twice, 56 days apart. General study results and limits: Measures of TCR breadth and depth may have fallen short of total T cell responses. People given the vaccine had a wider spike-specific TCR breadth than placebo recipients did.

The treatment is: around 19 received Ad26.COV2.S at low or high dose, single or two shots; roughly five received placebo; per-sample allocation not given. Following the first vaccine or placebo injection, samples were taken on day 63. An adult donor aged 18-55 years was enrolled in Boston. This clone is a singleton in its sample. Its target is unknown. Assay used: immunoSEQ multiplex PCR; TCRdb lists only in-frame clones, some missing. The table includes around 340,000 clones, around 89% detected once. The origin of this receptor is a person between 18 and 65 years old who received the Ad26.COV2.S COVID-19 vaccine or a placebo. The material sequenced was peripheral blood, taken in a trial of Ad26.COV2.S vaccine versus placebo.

This CDR3 is CASHPGGDQPQHF. DNA for the CDR3: TGTGCCAGCCACCCCGGGGGTGATCAGCCCCAGCATTTT. The chain combines TRBV2 with TRBJ1-5; a weak D match, TRBD1 (5 bases). The CDR3 spans 13 residues. The germline gives CDR1 SNHLY, CDR2 FYNNEI. V was cut by 8 bases and J by 5 bases, with 13 bases left in between.